These T cell receptor beta chains were read from a single sample in a study of cytomegalovirus exposure and HLA in healthy donors. Using immunoSEQ multiplex PCR, the repertoire was profiled, and TCRdb retains in-frame clones only, with some absent. In total, the table holds around 160,000 clones. Sequenced material: PBMCs. These receptors were taken from a woman aged 50 to 60 in good health and CMV-seronegative. CDR3s include the opening cysteine and the closing phenylalanine or tryptophan. The order of the fields is CDR3 protein, CDR3 DNA, V gene, D gene, J gene. D genes are given only for firm matches.

CASSPPDRGPGYTF TGTGCCAGCTCACCACCGGACAGGGGGCCTGGCTACACCTTC TRBV18 TRBD1 TRBJ1-2
CASSPEGSALRDTQYF TGTGCCAGCAGCCCCGAAGGGAGCGCCTTAAGAGATACGCAGTATTTT TRBV9 NA TRBJ2-3
CASSAQGGRDYEQYF TGCGCCAGCAGCGCCCAGGGCGGGAGGGACTACGAGCAGTACTTC TRBV4-3 TRBD2 TRBJ2-7
CASSEPQGVYGYTF TGTGCCAGCAGTGAACCACAGGGGGTCTATGGCTACACCTTC TRBV28 TRBD1 TRBJ1-2
CASSQTRLAGTKNIQYF TGCGCCAGCAGCCAAACCCGACTAGCGGGAACCAAAAACATTCAGTACTTC TRBV4-3 TRBD2 TRBJ2-4
CAITGDSGANVLTF TGTGCCATCACCGGGGACTCTGGGGCCAACGTCCTGACTTTC TRBV10-3 NA TRBJ2-6
CAWSALRVAGPRVGQETQYF TGTGCCTGGAGTGCCCTCCGGGTGGCAGGCCCCAGGGTGGGACAAGAGACCCAGTACTTC TRBV30 NA TRBJ2-5
CASSPMGGLGGNTIYF TGTGCCAGCAGTCCGATGGGTGGTCTGGGCGGAAACACCATATATTTT TRBV28 NA TRBJ1-3
CASSPKRGKVAYEQYF TGTGCCAGCAGCCCTAAGAGGGGGAAGGTGGCCTACGAGCAGTACTTC TRBV11-2 NA TRBJ2-7
CASSSGQGEKNTEAFF TGTGCCAGCAGCTCGGGACAGGGGGAGAAAAACACTGAAGCTTTCTTT TRBV7-9 TRBD1 TRBJ1-1
CASSLTGGAGYEQYF TGTGCCAGCAGTTTAACAGGGGGGGCGGGCTACGAGCAGTACTTC TRBV27 NA TRBJ2-7
CSVEEVGGQPQHF TGCAGCGTTGAAGAGGTCGGCGGTCAGCCCCAGCATTTT TRBV29-1 NA TRBJ1-5
CASSSHSSGNTIYF TGTGCCAGCAGCTCGCACAGCTCTGGAAACACCATATATTTT TRBV7-6 NA TRBJ1-3
CASSLHSTGGIAGDQETQYF TGTGCCAGCTCACTCCATTCGACCGGGGGAATAGCGGGGGACCAAGAGACCCAGTACTTC TRBV18 TRBD2 TRBJ2-5
CASSPSPGLDYNEQFF TGTGCCAGCAGCCCAAGCCCGGGACTAGATTACAATGAGCAGTTCTTC TRBV9 TRBD2 TRBJ2-1
CASSSTDRVYSPLHF TGTGCCAGCTCATCGACGGACAGAGTTTATTCACCCCTCCACTTT TRBV18 NA TRBJ1-6
CAWSVQGAGDTQYF TGTGCCTGGAGTGTCCAGGGGGCTGGAGATACGCAGTATTTT TRBV30 TRBD1 TRBJ2-3
CATWEGGNQPQHF TGTGCCACCTGGGAAGGGGGCAATCAGCCCCAGCATTTT TRBV19 NA TRBJ1-5
CSVEDGRGPEQYF TGCAGCGTTGAAGATGGGAGGGGACCCGAGCAGTACTTC TRBV29-1 TRBD2 TRBJ2-7
CASSPRGYEQFF TGTGCCAGCTCCCCAAGGGGCTATGAGCAGTTCTTC TRBV18 NA TRBJ2-1
CASSRTSGASYEQYF TGTGCCAGCAGCCGGACTAGCGGGGCGTCCTACGAGCAGTACTTC TRBV6-5 TRBD2 TRBJ2-7
CASNGEGVYGYTF TGTGCCAGCAATGGCGAAGGGGTTTATGGCTACACCTTC TRBV2 NA TRBJ1-2